These 28 T cell receptor beta chains share one sample of origin, sequenced in a study of radiation and T cells in renal cell carcinoma. Repertoires were generated with immunoSEQ multiplex PCR, while TCRdb's copy carries only in-frame clones and drops some. The sample includes about 130,000 clones, approximately 90% seen only once; the top ten take 12%. The sample's time point: baseline pretreatment blood. Treatment meaning: 15 Gy SBRT to primary tumor, nephrectomy 4 weeks later. The specimen was blood, collected from a patient whose treatment included radiotherapy and nephrectomy. All receptors derive from a woman between 45 and 60 years old with renal cell carcinoma.

This clone was seen once. The chain joins TRBV11-3 to TRBJ2-4; 8 bases agree with TRBD1. Germline V gene lookup returns CDR1 SGHNT and CDR2 YENEEA. J gave up 8 bases and V 5 bases, and 5 bases lay outside the gene matches. The CDR3 length is 13 residues. CDR3 protein: CASSQGQGHIQYF. The CDR3 DNA follows: TGTGCCAGCAGCCAAGGACAGGGTCACATTCAGTACTTC.

This chain uses TRBV5-4 with TRBJ2-5, with TRBD2 as a possible D gene (6 bases). This CDR3 has 14 amino acids. The germline V gene has CDR1 SGHNT and CDR2 YYREEE (reference sequence). With 4 bases removed from V and 9 bases from J, the gap between germline ends came to 19 bases. The CDR3 region has the DNA TGTGCCAGCAGCATTGGAGGGGTCGGTGAGGCCCAGTACTTC. This encodes CASSIGGVGEAQYF.

This rearrangement joins TRBV4-3 to TRBJ1-2, with D perhaps matching TRBD1 (6 bases). This CDR3 comprises 15 residues. V was shortened by 1 base and J by 8 bases, with 17 bases between the two germline ends. Germline V gene sequence: CDR1 LGHNA, CDR2 YSLEER. The CDR3 DNA sequence: TGCGCCAGCAGCCAAGGTCAGGGGAATAAGGGAGGCTACACCTTC. Translated, it gives CASSQGQGNKGGYTF.

This chain joins TRBV19 and TRBJ2-3; the D gene is possibly TRBD2 (7 bases). Germline CDR1 and CDR2: LNHDA and SQIVND (reference sequence). V was trimmed by 2 bases and J by 6 bases, leaving 18 bases between them. This CDR3 is built from 16 residues. CDR3 in amino acids: CASSIRGGARRDTQYF. The CDR3 DNA follows: TGTGCCAGTAGTATAAGAGGGGGGGCCCGTCGGGATACGCAGTATTTT.

This rearrangement joins TRBV5-5 to TRBJ1-4; unclear D gene. This CDR3 comprises 14 residues. The V end lost 3 bases, the J end lost 5 bases, and 11 bases lay between the germline ends. From germline, CDR1 is SGHKS and CDR2 YYEKEE (reference sequence). DNA of the CDR3: TGTGCCAGCAGCTCGACGGGTACAAATGAAAAACTGTTTTTT. Encoded protein: CASSSTGTNEKLFF.

DNA for the CDR3: TGTGCCAGCAGCTTTGGTGGGACAGCAAAAGAGACCCAGTACTTC. Translated: CASSFGGTAKETQYF. The rearrangement joins TRBV7-9 to TRBJ2-5; 7 nucleotides align to TRBD1. Germline-derived CDR1 and CDR2 are SEHNR and FQNEAQ (reference sequence). The V gene end was trimmed by 3 bases and the J gene end by 3 bases; junction bases not matched to a gene: 7. The length of the CDR3 is 15 residues. Full variable domain (outside the CDR3, taken from reference TRBV7-9 and TRBJ2-5): DTGVSQNPRHKITKRGQNVTFRCDPISEHNRLYWYRQTLGQGPEFLTYFQNEAQLEKSRLLSDRFSAERPKGSFSTLEIQRTEQGDSAMYLCASSFGGTAKETQYFGPGTRLLVL.

The chain combines TRBV29-1 with TRBJ2-7, with 7 bases lining up with TRBD1. This CDR3 is 13 amino acids long. J gave up 4 bases and V 5 bases, and 8 bases lay outside the gene matches. From germline, CDR1 is SQVTM and CDR2 ANQGSEA. Written as DNA, the CDR3 is TGCAGCGTTATAAATACAGGGGTATACGAGCAGTACTTC. It encodes CSVINTGVYEQYF.

The rearrangement uses TRBV19 and TRBJ2-2; TRBD2 might be the D (7 bases). Trimming removed 3 bases from V and 5 bases from J, with 16 bases in between. Germline loops: CDR1 LNHDA, CDR2 SQIVND (reference sequence). The CDR3 contains 16 residues. CDR3 loop: CASSILEGGPTGELFF. CDR3 nucleotide sequence: TGTGCCAGTAGTATCCTAGAGGGGGGGCCAACCGGGGAGCTGTTTTTT.

The rearrangement links TRBV19 to TRBJ1-2, with TRBD1 matching 8 bases. The V gene end was trimmed by 4 bases and the J gene end by 4 bases; junction bases not matched to a gene: 2. The CDR3 has 13 amino acids. Germline loops: CDR1 LNHDA, CDR2 SQIVND (reference sequence). CDR3 DNA sequence: TGTGCCAGTAGTACAGGACAGGGCTATGGCTACACCTTC. Protein sequence: CASSTGQGYGYTF.

The chain combines TRBV5-1 with TRBJ1-1; the D is unclear. V lost 0 bases and J lost 4, with 10 bases in between. This CDR3 has 14 amino acids. The germline V gene has CDR1 SGHRS and CDR2 YFSETQ. The CDR3 bases are TGCGCCAGCAGCTTGGGGATTTTGTCCACTGAAGCTTTCTTT. Its translation is CASSLGILSTEAFF.

The genes are TRBV19 and TRBJ2-6, with D maybe TRBD2 (6 bases). The germline V gene encodes CDR1 LNHDA and CDR2 SQIVND (reference sequence). The CDR3 has 17 amino acids. Trimming cost V 7 bases and J 4 bases, with 20 bases left between them. The CDR3 sequence is CASIDGGSLAGANVLTF. In nucleotides, the CDR3 is TGTGCCAGTATCGACGGAGGGAGTCTGGCCGGGGCCAACGTCCTGACTTTC.

The rearrangement uses TRBV14 and TRBJ1-1, with 9 bases lining up with TRBD1. The V segment lost 3 bases and the J segment 5 bases; nucleotides outside the gene matches: 10. The CDR3 contains 16 residues. Germline V gene data show CDR1 as SGHDN and CDR2 as FVKESK. CDR3 amino acids: CASSHPRQGGGTEAFF. The CDR3 nucleotides read TGTGCCAGCAGCCACCCACGACAGGGGGGAGGAACTGAAGCTTTCTTT.

The chain uses TRBV19 and TRBJ2-3; TRBD1 aligns across 9 bases. The CDR3 covers 13 residues. The germline CDR1 and CDR2 sequences are LNHDA and SQIVND (reference sequence). The V and J ends lost 6 bases and 4 bases, in that order; junction bases with no gene match: 2. The chain's CDR3 is CASSRTGADTQYF. Here the CDR3 DNA reads TGTGCCAGTAGCCGGACAGGGGCAGATACGCAGTATTTT.

This chain joins TRBV4-1 and TRBJ2-7, with D possibly being TRBD1 or TRBD2 (5 bases each). CDR3 length: 15 amino acids. Germline V lookup: CDR1 MGHRA, CDR2 YSYEKL. Trimming cost V 0 bases and J 2 bases, with 11 bases left between them. CDR3 residues: CASSQEMGETYEQYF. In DNA, the CDR3 is TGCGCCAGCAGCCAAGAAATGGGGGAAACCTACGAGCAGTACTTC.

A single count supports this clone. The chain couples TRBV9 to TRBJ2-1; D gene unclear. Trimming removed 0 bases from V and 5 bases from J, with 12 bases in between. The CDR3 is made up of 15 amino acids. Germline-derived CDR1 and CDR2 are SGDLS and YYNGEE. DNA of the CDR3: TGTGCCAGCAGCGTAGACCCCCTGAGCGACAATGAGCAGTTCTTC. Its protein product is CASSVDPLSDNEQFF.

This clone appeared a single time. V usage is TRBV9 and J usage is TRBJ2-7; perhaps D is TRBD1 or TRBD2 (5 bases each). The germline V gene encodes CDR1 SGDLS and CDR2 YYNGEE. V was shortened by 0 bases and J by 3 bases, with 10 bases between the two germline ends. There are 14 residues in the CDR3. The CDR3 here is CASSVDQGDYEQYF. CDR3 in DNA: TGTGCCAGCAGCGTAGATCAGGGAGACTACGAGCAGTACTTC.

This clone showed up just once. This chain connects TRBV5-1 to TRBJ2-5, with a possible D match to TRBD2 (5 bases). Between the trimmed V and J ends, which lost 3 bases and 4 bases, there was a span of 16 bases. The germline V gene has CDR1 SGHRS and CDR2 YFSETQ. The CDR3 sequence is 15 residues long. CDR3 sequence: CASSSGSGSPETQYF. CDR3 in DNA: TGCGCCAGCAGCTCGGGGTCGGGGTCGCCAGAGACCCAGTACTTC.

The rearrangement joins TRBV18 to TRBJ1-3; no clear D gene. The CDR3 contains 15 residues. V gave up 3 bases and J gave up 2 bases, with 11 bases separating them. Germline lookup yields CDR1 KGHSH and CDR2 LQKENI. CDR3 loop: CASSPPRGTGNTIYF. The CDR3 bases are TGTGCCAGCTCACCTCCCAGAGGGACTGGAAACACCATATATTTT.

The chain couples TRBV19 to TRBJ2-3; the D gene is possibly TRBD2 (6 bases). Trimming removed 5 bases from V and 6 bases from J, with 15 bases in between. The CDR3 contains 14 residues. CDR1 is LNHDA and CDR2 is SQIVND in the germline V gene (reference sequence). CDR3 nucleotides: TGTGCCAGTAGTCGGACTACTCAGCAGGATACGCAGTATTTT. It is translated as CASSRTTQQDTQYF.

J is TRBJ1-1 and V is TRBV6-5; no clear D gene. This CDR3 is built from 14 residues. The V end lost 0 bases, the J end lost 4 bases, and 9 bases lay between the germline ends. Germline V lookup: CDR1 MNHEY, CDR2 SVGAGI. The CDR3 here is CASSYSGWRTEAFF. The DNA of the CDR3 is TGTGCCAGCAGTTACTCGGGTTGGCGCACTGAAGCTTTCTTT.

V usage is TRBV4-2 and J usage is TRBJ2-5, with 10 bases matching TRBD2. The CDR3 is 17 residues long. V was pared by 0 bases and J by 2 bases, with 6 bases of the junction left unmatched. Germline CDR1 is LGHNA and CDR2 is YNFKEQ. DNA of the CDR3: TGTGCCAGCAGCCAAGATGAAGTAGCGGGGGGACAAGAGACCCAGTACTTC. This encodes CASSQDEVAGGQETQYF.

The chain links TRBV5-1 to TRBJ2-3; perhaps TRBD2 as D (5 bases). V was clipped by 4 bases and J by 0 bases, with 12 bases between them. Germline V CDR1 and CDR2: SGHRS, YFSETQ. CDR3 length: 15 amino acids. The CDR3: CASSTEGRSTDTQYF. The CDR3 DNA sequence: TGCGCCAGCAGCACCGAGGGTAGAAGCACAGATACGCAGTATTTT. Drawing the rest from reference TRBV5-1 and TRBJ2-3, the complete variable domain is KAGVTQTPRYLIKTRGQQVTLSCSPISGHRSVSWYQQTPGQGLQFLFEYFSETQRNKGNFPGRFSGRQFSNSRSEMNVSTLELGDSALYLCASSTEGRSTDTQYFGPGTRLTVL.

The chain employs TRBV19 and TRBJ1-2; D call uncertain. The CDR3 is 13 residues long. The germline CDR1 and CDR2 sequences are LNHDA and SQIVND (reference sequence). Trimming removed 4 bases at V and 5 bases at J, with 11 bases between. The CDR3 nucleotides read TGTGCCAGTAGTAACAGCCTTGGGTATGGCTACACCTTC. This sequence encodes CASSNSLGYGYTF.

The sample holds one count of this clone. The V call is TRBV7-2, the J call TRBJ2-5; the D gene is possibly TRBD2 (5 bases). Germline CDR1 SGHTA, CDR2 FQGNSA. V dropped 9 bases and J dropped 2 bases, with 16 bases sitting between them. The CDR3 loop spans 14 amino acids. The CDR3 coding sequence is TGTGCCAGTAGGCCTTGGACTTCTCAAGAGACCCAGTACTTC. This encodes CASRPWTSQETQYF. The full variable domain, rest sourced from reference TRBV7-2 and TRBJ2-5, is GAGVSQSPSNKVTEKGKDVELRCDPISGHTALYWYRQSLGQGLEFLIYFQGNSAPDKSGLPSDRFSAERTGGSVSTLTIQRTQQEDSAVYLCASRPWTSQETQYFGPGTRLLVL.

This clone occurred a few times. The chain combines TRBV5-1 with TRBJ1-4; D not certain. Trimming shortened V by 0 bases and J by 11 bases, and 17 bases separated the two germline ends. Germline-derived CDR1 and CDR2 are SGHRS and YFSETQ. The CDR3 spans 15 residues. CDR3 protein: CASSLGNSGGGKLFF. CDR3 bases: TGCGCCAGCAGCTTGGGGAACTCTGGAGGAGGGAAACTGTTTTTT.

The chain is built from TRBV29-1 and TRBJ2-6; D gene ambiguous. Trimming cost V 2 bases and J 0 bases, with 8 bases left between them. The CDR3 contains 15 residues. Germline-derived CDR1 and CDR2 are SQVTM and ANQGSEA. In DNA form, the CDR3 reads TGCAGCGTTGAATTAAGACACTCTGGGGCCAACGTCCTGACTTTC. This sequence encodes CSVELRHSGANVLTF.

The chain has TRBV19 and TRBJ2-4; D could derive from TRBD1 or TRBD2 (6 bases each). The germline V and J ends were trimmed by 7 bases and 8 bases, with 18 bases remaining between them. Germline values: CDR1 LNHDA, CDR2 SQIVND (reference sequence). The CDR3 contains 14 residues. The chain's CDR3 is CASTGGGGRDIQYF. The CDR3 DNA sequence: TGTGCCAGTACTGGTGGAGGGGGTAGAGACATTCAGTACTTC. The whole variable domain, remainder taken from reference TRBV19 and TRBJ2-4, is DGGITQSPKYLFRKEGQNVTLSCEQNLNHDAMYWYRQDPGQGLRLIYYSQIVNDFQKGDIAEGYSVSREKKESFPLTVTSAQKNPTAFYLCASTGGGGRDIQYFGAGTRLSVL.

This chain connects TRBV12-5 to TRBJ2-7; D gene uncertain. The CDR3 contains 13 residues. Between the trimmed V and J ends, which lost 2 bases and 4 bases, there was a span of 9 bases. The germline V gene has CDR1 LGHNT and CDR2 FRNRAP. The CDR3 DNA reads TGTGCTAGTGGTTTGAATATTCGGTACGAGCAGTACTTC. This translates into CASGLNIRYEQYF.